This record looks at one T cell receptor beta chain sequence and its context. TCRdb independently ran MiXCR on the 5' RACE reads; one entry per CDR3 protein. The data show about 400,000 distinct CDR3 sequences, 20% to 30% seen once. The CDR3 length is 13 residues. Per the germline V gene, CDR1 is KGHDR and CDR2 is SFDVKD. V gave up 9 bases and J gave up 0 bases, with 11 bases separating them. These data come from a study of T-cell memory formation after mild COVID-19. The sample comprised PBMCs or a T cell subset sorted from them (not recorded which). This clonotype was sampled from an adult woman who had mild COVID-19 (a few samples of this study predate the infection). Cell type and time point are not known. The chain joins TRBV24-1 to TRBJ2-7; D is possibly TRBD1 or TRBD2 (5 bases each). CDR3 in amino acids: CATSRGSSYEQYF. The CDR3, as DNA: TGTGCCACCTCGAGGGGCTCCTCCTACGAGCAGTACTTC.